This TCR beta chain was obtained from a study of control samples from healthy donors and cancer patients. This table comes from immunoSEQ multiplex PCR, and its TCRdb copy is limited to in-frame clones, with some not included. The table has tens of thousands of clones, about 82% seen once. This clone was found a few times. The TCR sequence derives from a man younger than 40 in good health. The material sequenced was blood.

The CDR3 here is CASSLIAGGRSGYTF. CDR3 DNA sequence: TGTGCCAGCAGCCTAATTGCGGGGGGGCGGAGTGGCTACACCTTC. The chain recombines TRBV3-1 (or the pseudogene TRBV3-2) with TRBJ1-2; D possibly corresponds to TRBD1 (6 bases). The CDR3 has 15 amino acids. V lost 4 bases and J lost 7, with 19 bases in between. The germline V gene has CDR1 LGHDT and CDR2 YNNKEL (reference sequence).